This is a list of T cell receptor beta chains from one sample in a study of Ad26.COV2.S vaccination and SARS-CoV-2 variants. The assay was immunoSEQ multiplex PCR, and TCRdb's table has in-frame clones only and misses some. In the table there are around 300,000 clones, 80% to 90% of which are singletons. The material sequenced was peripheral blood, taken in a trial of Ad26.COV2.S vaccine versus placebo. These receptors were taken from a person between 18 and 65 years old who received the Ad26.COV2.S COVID-19 vaccine or a placebo. Each CDR3 is given with its conserved first and last residue. The D gene is left open where the match is weak. Rows may omit the clone size; those that give it use once, few, many or a size class.

v_gene	abundance	j_gene	len	d_gene	CDR3nt	CDR3aa
TRBV18	-	TRBJ1-2	18	TRBD1	TGTGCCAGCTCACCACAAAGCATAGGACAGGGACGCGACTATGGCTACACCTTC	CASSPQSIGQGRDYGYTF
TRBV19	once	TRBJ2-7	16	-	TGTGCCAGTAGTATCAATCCCGGGACCTACACCTACGAGCAGTACTTC	CASSINPGTYTYEQYF
TRBV7-9	-	TRBJ2-3	18	-	TGTGCCAGCAGCCCCAAACAAGTAGCGGAGCTGAGCACAGATACGCAGTATTTT	CASSPKQVAELSTDTQYF
TRBV28	-	TRBJ2-7	15	-	TGTGCCAGCAGTCAATCCGGGCTGAAGTCCTACGAGCAGTACTTC	CASSQSGLKSYEQYF
TRBV15	-	TRBJ2-7	14	-	TGTGCCACCAGCATCAGAGGGGAAAGGAGCGAGCAGTACTTC	CATSIRGERSEQYF
TRBV7-9	few	TRBJ1-3	13	-	TGTGCCAGCAGCTTAGGGGCAGTAAACACCATATATTTT	CASSLGAVNTIYF
TRBV20-1	-	TRBJ2-7	11	-	TGCAGTGCTGGCAGGGGATACGAGCAGTACTTC	CSAGRGYEQYF
TRBV18	-	TRBJ2-5	13	-	TGTGCCAGCTCAGTAAGGACAGAGGAGACCCAGTACTTC	CASSVRTEETQYF
TRBV4-1	-	TRBJ2-1	15	TRBD1	TGCGCCAGCAGCCTTACGGGACAGATATACAATGAGCAGTTCTTC	CASSLTGQIYNEQFF
TRBV7-8	few	TRBJ2-7	14	-	TGTGCCAGCAGCCCCCGGCAGGGCCGATACGAGCAGTACTTC	CASSPRQGRYEQYF
TRBV5-1	-	TRBJ2-7	12	-	TGCGCCAGCAGCTTAATGGGGGACGAGCAGTACTTC	CASSLMGDEQYF
TRBV10-3	-	TRBJ2-5	16	-	TGTGCCATCAGTGATGTTGTGGCGTCGAGTGAAGAGACCCAGTACTTC	CAISDVVASSEETQYF
TRBV24-1	-	TRBJ1-2	13	-	TGTGCCACCAGTGTCCTGAGGGGGGATGGCTACACCTTC	CATSVLRGDGYTF
TRBV6-5	-	TRBJ2-3	16	-	TGTGCCAGCAGTTACTCGATAGGGGAACGCACAGATACGCAGTATTTT	CASSYSIGERTDTQYF
TRBV27	-	TRBJ1-1	15	TRBD1	TGTGCCAGCAGGGAAAACAGGGGGCGCGTTACTGAAGCTTTCTTT	CASRENRGRVTEAFF
TRBV19	-	TRBJ1-2	13	-	TGTGCCAGTGTGGACCCCGCTCTCTATGGCTACACCTTC	CASVDPALYGYTF
TRBV27	once	TRBJ1-6	17	TRBD1	TGTGCCAGCAGTTTATTCTCGGGGACAGGAAGGGATTCACCCCTCCACTTT	CASSLFSGTGRDSPLHF
TRBV2	-	TRBJ1-1	13	-	TGTGCCAGCAGGGAATACATGAACACTGAAGCTTTCTTT	CASREYMNTEAFF
TRBV15	-	TRBJ1-4	15	-	TGTGCCACCAGCAGAGATCCCACGGGAAATGAAAAACTGTTTTTT	CATSRDPTGNEKLFF
TRBV15	-	TRBJ1-4	15	-	TGTGCCACCAGCAGAGACGGGACGGGTCGGGAAAAACTGTTTTTT	CATSRDGTGREKLFF
TRBV4-2	-	TRBJ1-4	14	-	TGTGCCAGCAGCCAAGACGGACTAAGGGGAAAACTGTTTTTT	CASSQDGLRGKLFF
TRBV28	-	TRBJ1-2	12	-	TGTGCCAGCAGTTTAGTGGGTACAGGCTACACCTTC	CASSLVGTGYTF
TRBV11-3	-	TRBJ2-2	17	-	TGTGCCAGCAGCTTAGATCGGGCGGGGATTAACACCGGGGAGCTGTTTTTT	CASSLDRAGINTGELFF
TRBV14	-	TRBJ2-1	16	-	TGTGCCAGCAGCGCCGGGACCGACTACTATTACAATGAGCAGTTCTTC	CASSAGTDYYYNEQFF
TRBV25-1	-	TRBJ2-2	15	TRBD1	TGTGCCAGCAGACCGGGACAGGGGAACACCGGGGAGCTGTTTTTT	CASRPGQGNTGELFF
TRBV7-2	-	TRBJ1-2	12	-	TGTGCCAGCAGCTTAGAAATCTATGGCTACACCTTC	CASSLEIYGYTF
TRBV19	-	TRBJ2-5	15	TRBD2	TGTGCCAGTAGTGCCCGACTAGCGGGAGGGGAGACCCAGTACTTC	CASSARLAGGETQYF
TRBV4-1	-	TRBJ1-3	14	-	TGCGCCAGCAGCCAAGGGTCCGGTTTGGGCACCATATATTTT	CASSQGSGLGTIYF
TRBV6-2/TRBV6-3	once	TRBJ1-5	14	-	TGTGCCAGCAGTTACTTTAGTAGCAATCAGCCCCAGCATTTT	CASSYFSSNQPQHF
TRBV5-1	-	TRBJ2-4	15	-	TGCGCCAGCAGCTTGATGGGGGCAGACTTAAACATTCAGTACTTC	CASSLMGADLNIQYF
TRBV19	-	TRBJ2-2	17	TRBD2	TGTGCCAGTAGTATAGATCTGGGGGGGTCGAACACCGGGGAGCTGTTTTTT	CASSIDLGGSNTGELFF
TRBV5-1	-	TRBJ2-7	14	-	TGCGCCAGCTCCTTATCGGGAGCGCGTCGGGAGCAGTACTTC	CASSLSGARREQYF
TRBV15	-	TRBJ2-2	15	-	TGTGCCACCAGCAGAGAGGCAGGGGTTACCGGGGAGCTGTTTTTT	CATSREAGVTGELFF
TRBV6-4	-	TRBJ2-7	15	-	TGTGCCAGCAGTGACGGACGGCCATCCTCCTACGAGCAGTACTTC	CASSDGRPSSYEQYF
TRBV28	-	TRBJ2-2	14	-	TGTGCCAGCAGTTCCTCCCCCGACGGAATCAGGCTGTTTTTT	CASSSSPDGIRLFF
TRBV6-5	-	TRBJ1-2	15	TRBD1	TGTGCCACCAGGACAACCGCCTGGACAGGGGGCGGCTACACCTTC	CATRTTAWTGGGYTF
TRBV7-8	-	TRBJ2-1	15	TRBD2	TGTGCCAGCAGCTCACAAGCGGGAGAGGGCAATGAGCAGTTCTTC	CASSSQAGEGNEQFF
TRBV10-3	-	TRBJ2-3	17	TRBD2	TGTGCCATCAGTGAGAGGGCACTAGCGGGCAACACAGATACGCAGTATTTT	CAISERALAGNTDTQYF
TRBV2	-	TRBJ2-5	14	-	TGTGCCAGCAGTGAAGGGGGTTTGCAAGAGACCCAGTACTTC	CASSEGGLQETQYF
TRBV5-1	once	TRBJ2-1	15	TRBD2	TGCGCCAGCACCCGAATGGGACTAGCGGGCAATGAGCAGTTCTTC	CASTRMGLAGNEQFF
TRBV27	-	TRBJ2-1	14	-	TGTGCCAGCAGCCTCGGGGGGCCCTACAATGAGCAGTTCTTC	CASSLGGPYNEQFF
TRBV5-4	-	TRBJ1-2	11	-	TGTGCCAGCAGCTTGGAGGGGGGCTACACCTTC	CASSLEGGYTF
TRBV19	-	TRBJ2-1	16	-	TGTGCCAGTAGTATAGTTTTACTAGGATCCTACAATGAGCAGTTCTTC	CASSIVLLGSYNEQFF
TRBV29-1	-	TRBJ1-2	12	-	TGCAGCGTTGAAGATCTACAAGATGGCTACACCTTC	CSVEDLQDGYTF
TRBV28	-	TRBJ1-2	12	-	TGTGCCAGCAGTTGGAGTTTCTATGGCTACACCTTC	CASSWSFYGYTF
TRBV12-3/TRBV12-4	-	TRBJ2-1	13	TRBD1	TGTGCCAGCACTTTGACAGGGGGCAATGAGCAGTTCTTC	CASTLTGGNEQFF
TRBV29-1	-	TRBJ2-3	15	-	TGCAGCGCACACCGGGACAACCCCGTCGGGGATACGCAGTATTTT	CSAHRDNPVGDTQYF
TRBV30	-	TRBJ1-3	15	-	TGTGCCTGGAGAGGGCAGGGAGGCTCTGGAAACACCATATATTTT	CAWRGQGGSGNTIYF
TRBV7-9	-	TRBJ2-7	16	-	TGTGCCAGCAGCTTAGTAAGGGCAGGGGATGGGTACGAGCAGTACTTC	CASSLVRAGDGYEQYF
TRBV5-1	-	TRBJ2-3	16	TRBD2	TGCGCCAGCAGCACGGGACTAGCGGGAGGAACAGATACGCAGTATTTT	CASSTGLAGGTDTQYF
TRBV28	-	TRBJ2-7	13	TRBD2	TGTGCCAGCAGCCGACTAGCGATCTACGAGCAGTACTTC	CASSRLAIYEQYF
TRBV13	-	TRBJ2-7	14	-	TGTGCCAGCAGCCAGACAGGAGTGCCCTACGAGCAGTACTTC	CASSQTGVPYEQYF
TRBV6-5	-	TRBJ1-1	16	-	TGTGCCAGCAGTTACTCGACTGGGGGAGGTAACACTGAAGCTTTCTTT	CASSYSTGGGNTEAFF
TRBV4-3	-	TRBJ2-7	15	-	TGCGCCAGCAGCCAAGATAATTCAGGCTCCTACGAGCAGTACTTC	CASSQDNSGSYEQYF
TRBV12-3/TRBV12-4	-	TRBJ1-4	13	-	TGTGCCAGCGGGCGGGATTTAGGTGAAAAACTGTTTTTT	CASGRDLGEKLFF
TRBV6-2/TRBV6-3	-	TRBJ1-1	18	TRBD1	TGTGCCAGCAGTCACACACCTAACCGAAGGGACAGGGGCACTGAAGCTTTCTTT	CASSHTPNRRDRGTEAFF
TRBV2	-	TRBJ2-7	13	-	TGTGCCAGCCGGGACCAATACTCCTACGAGCAGTACTTC	CASRDQYSYEQYF
TRBV20-1	once	TRBJ2-1	11	TRBD2	TGCAGTGCTAAAGGACTAGCCGGGCAGTTCTTC	CSAKGLAGQFF
TRBV6-1	once	TRBJ2-7	17	TRBD2	TGTGCCAGCAGTGAAGCTGCTAGCGGGAGCTACCCCTACGAGCAGTACTTC	CASSEAASGSYPYEQYF
TRBV5-5	once	TRBJ2-7	14	-	TGTGCCAGCAGTACAGGGCCCGCCTCCTACGAGCAGTACTTC	CASSTGPASYEQYF